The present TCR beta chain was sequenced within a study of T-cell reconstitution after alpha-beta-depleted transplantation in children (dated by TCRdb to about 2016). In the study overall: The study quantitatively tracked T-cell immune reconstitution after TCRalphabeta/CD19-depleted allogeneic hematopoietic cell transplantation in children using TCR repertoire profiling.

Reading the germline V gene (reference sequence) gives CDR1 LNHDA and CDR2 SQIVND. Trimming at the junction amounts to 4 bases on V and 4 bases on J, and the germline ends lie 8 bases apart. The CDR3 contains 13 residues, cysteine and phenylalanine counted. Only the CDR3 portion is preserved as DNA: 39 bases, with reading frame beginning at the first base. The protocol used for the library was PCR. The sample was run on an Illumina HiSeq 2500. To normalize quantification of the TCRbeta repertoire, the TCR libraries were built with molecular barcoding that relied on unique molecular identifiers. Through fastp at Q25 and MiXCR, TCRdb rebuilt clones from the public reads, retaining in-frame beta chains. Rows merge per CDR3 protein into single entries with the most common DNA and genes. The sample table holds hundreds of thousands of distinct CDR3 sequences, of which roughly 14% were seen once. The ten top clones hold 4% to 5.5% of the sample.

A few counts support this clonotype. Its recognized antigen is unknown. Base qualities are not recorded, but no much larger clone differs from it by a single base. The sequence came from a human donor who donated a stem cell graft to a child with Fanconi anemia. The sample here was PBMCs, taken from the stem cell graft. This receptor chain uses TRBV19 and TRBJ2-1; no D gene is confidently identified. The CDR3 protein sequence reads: CASSKGNYNEQFF. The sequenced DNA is TGTGCCAGTAGTAAAGGGAATTACAATGAGCAGTTCTTC. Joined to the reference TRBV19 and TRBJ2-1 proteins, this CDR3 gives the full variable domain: DGGITQSPKYLFRKEGQNVTLSCEQNLNHDAMYWYRQDPGQGLRLIYYSQIVNDFQKGDIAEGYSVSREKKESFPLTVTSAQKNPTAFYLCASSKGNYNEQFFGPGTRLTVL.